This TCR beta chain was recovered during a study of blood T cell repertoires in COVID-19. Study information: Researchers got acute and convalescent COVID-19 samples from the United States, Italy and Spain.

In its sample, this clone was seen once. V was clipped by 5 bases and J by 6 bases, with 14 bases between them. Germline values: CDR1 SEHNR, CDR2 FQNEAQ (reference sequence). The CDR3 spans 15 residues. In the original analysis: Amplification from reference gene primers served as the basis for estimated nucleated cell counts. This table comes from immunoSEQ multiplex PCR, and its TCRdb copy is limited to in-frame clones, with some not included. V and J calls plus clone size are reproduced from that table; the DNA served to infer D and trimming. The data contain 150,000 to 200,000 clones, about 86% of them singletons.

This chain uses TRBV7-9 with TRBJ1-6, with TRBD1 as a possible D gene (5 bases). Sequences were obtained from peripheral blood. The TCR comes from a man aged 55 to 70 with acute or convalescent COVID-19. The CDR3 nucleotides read TGTGCCAGCAGCCGAGCAGGGTCCGCTAATTCACCCCTCCACTTT. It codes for CASSRAGSANSPLHF.